This T cell receptor beta chain originates from a study of cytomegalovirus exposure and HLA in healthy donors. In the PCR, 60 Vbeta and 13 Jbeta primers were used. The protocol was immunoSEQ multiplex PCR, while the TCRdb copy is restricted to in-frame clones and leaves out a portion. The sample has about 130,000 clones; approximately 74% are singletons. This clone was seen just once. V shed 1 base and J 3 bases; nucleotides not matched to a gene: 2. The V gene's germline CDR1 is LGHNA and CDR2 YSLEER. This CDR3 contains 16 residues. The sequence was collected from a male donor in good health and CMV-seronegative. V usage is TRBV4-3 and J usage is TRBJ2-1; TRBD2 aligns across 11 bases. Sequencing was done on a sample of PBMCs. The chain's CDR3 is CASSQVTSGSYNEQFF. In DNA form, the CDR3 reads TGCGCCAGCAGCCAAGTTACTAGCGGGAGCTACAATGAGCAGTTCTTC.